The sequence of this T cell receptor beta chain was determined in a study of control samples from healthy donors and cancer patients (dated by TCRdb to the early 2020s). The library was generated by the immunoSEQ multiplex PCR assay. The table comes from immuneACCESS by way of TCRdb, which keeps in-frame sequences with V and J called. Part of the clones is missing from these tables; in studies checked, under half for an unresolved V gene and the rest for unknown reasons. The sample table contains around 130,000 clones; only one count was recorded for 90% of them. Clones ranked in the top ten supply roughly 2.7% of the sample. The germline V gene supplies CDR1 MNHEY and CDR2 SVGEGT. Inclusive of the bounding cysteine and phenylalanine, the CDR3 is 15 residues long. Only CDR3 DNA is held: 45 bases, read in frame from base 1. V ends up 6 bases short and J 5 bases short, with an unmatched junction base count of 10.

With respect to this clone: It has no known antigen specificity. No much larger clonotype is one base removed from it; base qualities were not supplied.

Recombination connected TRBV6-2 or TRBV6-3 to TRBJ2-5; 9 bases in between match TRBD2. Material for sequencing was blood. This TCR derives from a man younger than 35 in good health. This receptor has the CDR3 CASSVSGRVGETQYF. The DNA is TGTGCCAGCAGCGTTAGCGGGAGAGTAGGCGAGACCCAGTACTTC.